Listed below are T cell receptor beta chains from one sample, sequenced in a study of OX40 agonist ivuxolimab in advanced cancers. Here immunoSEQ multiplex PCR was the method, and the copy in TCRdb shows in-frame clones only, minus some. Of about 50,000 clones in the sample, around 90% are singletons; the top ten hold 1.9%. Sequenced material: CD4+ or CD8+ T cells sorted from blood, taken in a trial of the OX40 agonist ivuxolimab. The receptors come from an adult with an advanced solid tumor such as melanoma, head and neck, liver or kidney cancer. Both conserved end residues are part of each CDR3. The D gene is left open where the match is weak. Size is omitted from some rows. Given values are once, few, many or a class for expanded clones.

j_call clone_size v_call d_call cdr3_aa cdr3_nt
TRBJ2-5 NA TRBV5-1 TRBD2 CASSPETSGGAGTQYF TGCGCCAGCAGCCCCGAGACCAGCGGGGGGGCCGGGACCCAGTACTTC
TRBJ1-5 NA TRBV7-2 TRBD1 CASSFRQGSNQPQHF TGTGCCAGCAGCTTTCGACAGGGAAGCAATCAGCCCCAGCATTTT
TRBJ1-1 NA TRBV18 NA CASSQTDNTEAFF TGTGCCAGCTCCCAGACAGACAACACTGAAGCTTTCTTT
TRBJ1-3 once TRBV2 NA CASSEDSWSSGNTIYF TGTGCCAGCAGTGAGGACTCTTGGAGCTCTGGAAACACCATATATTTT
TRBJ2-7 NA TRBV10-3 TRBD1 CAIRDRDLKQYF TGTGCCATCAGGGACAGGGACCTAAAGCAGTACTTC
TRBJ1-4 NA TRBV5-8 NA CASSYGGNEKLFF TGTGCCAGCAGCTATGGAGGAAATGAAAAACTGTTTTTT
TRBJ2-1 NA TRBV4-1 TRBD1 CASSQWDRGNEQFF TGCGCCAGCAGCCAATGGGACAGGGGCAATGAGCAGTTCTTC
TRBJ1-1 NA TRBV21-1 NA CASSKDENTEAFF TGTGCCAGCAGCAAAGATGAGAACACTGAAGCTTTCTTT
TRBJ1-1 NA TRBV18 NA CASSPQGLGTEAFF TGTGCCAGCTCACCACAGGGGCTGGGGACTGAAGCTTTCTTT
TRBJ2-7 NA TRBV5-7 TRBD2 CASSLGQGEAGGEEQYF TGTGCCAGCAGCTTGGGTCAGGGCGAAGCGGGAGGGGAGGAGCAGTACTTC
TRBJ2-2 NA TRBV18 NA CASSWDIYTGELFF TGTGCCAGCTCCTGGGACATTTACACCGGGGAGCTGTTTTTT
TRBJ2-7 NA TRBV15 TRBD1 CATSREGQSNF TGTGCCACCAGCAGAGAGGGACAGTCAAATTTC
TRBJ1-1 NA TRBV5-6 NA CASSLGLQGTEAFF TGTGCCAGCAGCTTGGGTCTCCAGGGCACTGAAGCTTTCTTT
TRBJ1-3 NA TRBV30 NA CAWSQGQIGNTIYF TGTGCCTGGAGTCAAGGACAGATTGGAAACACCATATATTTT
TRBJ2-3 once TRBV6-5 NA CASSSSGSTDTQYF TGTGCCAGCAGTTCCAGTGGAAGCACAGATACGCAGTATTTT
TRBJ2-1 NA TRBV5-8 NA CASSLSPTLREQFF TGTGCCAGCAGCTTGAGCCCCACCCTACGTGAGCAGTTCTTC
TRBJ1-5 once TRBV9 NA CASSVAAGSQPQHF TGTGCCAGCAGCGTAGCGGCCGGGTCGCAGCCCCAGCATTTT
TRBJ1-2 NA TRBV29-1 NA CSVVDGVGAGYTF TGCAGCGTTGTTGATGGGGTAGGCGCGGGCTACACCTTC
TRBJ2-1 NA TRBV27 NA CASSLMQSSYNEQFF TGTGCCAGCAGTTTAATGCAGAGCTCCTACAATGAGCAGTTCTTC
TRBJ2-7 NA TRBV6-5 NA CASSLTTGYEQYF TGTGCCAGCAGTTTGACGACGGGCTACGAGCAGTACTTC
TRBJ2-2 NA TRBV7-9 TRBD2 CASNLLAGGTGELFF TGTGCCAGCAACCTCCTAGCGGGAGGCACCGGGGAGCTGTTTTTT
TRBJ1-5 NA TRBV5-6 NA CASSLMGAAQPQHF TGTGCCAGCAGCTTGATGGGGGCCGCTCAGCCCCAGCATTTT
TRBJ1-4 few TRBV6-5 TRBD1 CASSYGQGGKLFF TGTGCCAGCAGTTACGGACAGGGAGGGAAACTGTTTTTT
TRBJ1-4 NA TRBV6-7 NA CASSSIAGDATNEKLFF TGTGCCAGCAGTTCGATCGCAGGCGACGCAACTAATGAAAAACTGTTTTTT
TRBJ1-5 NA TRBV6-6 NA CASSYPRAGVNQPQHF TGTGCCAGCAGTTACCCCAGGGCCGGGGTTAATCAGCCCCAGCATTTT
TRBJ2-1 NA TRBV7-3 TRBD2 CASSLGTSGGRGEQFF TGTGCCAGCAGCTTAGGGACTAGCGGGGGTCGCGGTGAGCAGTTCTTC
TRBJ1-6 NA TRBV30 NA CAWSVTGRAKSPLHF TGTGCCTGGAGTGTAACTGGCAGGGCGAAATCACCCCTCCACTTT
TRBJ2-3 NA TRBV11-3 NA CASSLDLGAAPTQYF TGTGCCAGCAGCTTAGATCTGGGGGCCGCCCCCACGCAGTATTTT
TRBJ1-3 few TRBV2 NA CASRRDHYSGNTIYF TGTGCCAGCAGGAGGGATCATTATTCTGGAAACACCATATATTTT
TRBJ2-7 once TRBV20-1 NA CSARDGGLGYF TGCAGTGCTAGAGATGGGGGGCTAGGGTACTTC
TRBJ1-6 NA TRBV18 NA CASSPGQNNSPLHF TGTGCCAGCTCACCCGGACAGAATAATTCACCCCTCCACTTT
TRBJ2-5 NA TRBV27 TRBD2 CASSFSFGLAGVKTQYF TGTGCCAGCAGTTTTTCGTTCGGGCTAGCGGGAGTGAAGACCCAGTACTTC
TRBJ2-1 NA TRBV4-1 TRBD2 CASSQGRLAGPPYNEQFF TGCGCCAGCAGCCAAGGACGACTAGCGGGACCTCCTTACAATGAGCAGTTCTTC
TRBJ1-5 NA TRBV18 TRBD1 CASSPQGDSNQPQHF TGTGCCAGCTCACCTCAGGGGGATAGCAATCAGCCCCAGCATTTT
TRBJ2-7 once TRBV18 TRBD2 CASSPDTSGRRQYF TGTGCCAGCTCCCCCGACACTAGCGGGAGACGGCAGTACTTC
TRBJ2-3 NA TRBV9 TRBD2 CASSVGPGGSTDTQYF TGTGCCAGCAGCGTAGGTCCGGGGGGGAGCACAGATACGCAGTATTTT
TRBJ1-3 NA TRBV11-2 TRBD1 CASSLVWSRGSGNTIYF TGTGCCAGCAGCTTAGTCTGGAGCAGGGGGTCTGGAAACACCATATATTTT
TRBJ2-1 NA TRBV6-1 TRBD2 CACQTSPYNEQFF TGTGCCTGCCAGACTAGCCCCTACAATGAGCAGTTCTTC
TRBJ2-1 NA TRBV18 TRBD2 CASSRTPLAGGGEQFF TGTGCCAGCTCACGTACGCCCCTAGCGGGAGGGGGTGAGCAGTTCTTC
TRBJ2-3 NA TRBV5-1 TRBD2 CASSPGTSGRGTDTQYF TGCGCCAGCAGCCCAGGGACTAGCGGGAGGGGCACAGATACGCAGTATTTT
TRBJ2-3 NA TRBV9 NA CASSVDGAGHKDTQYF TGTGCCAGCAGCGTAGATGGGGCAGGGCATAAAGATACGCAGTATTTT
TRBJ1-2 NA TRBV25-1 TRBD1 CASSEYDGQGGRYGYTF TGTGCCAGCAGTGAATATGATGGACAGGGGGGAAGATATGGCTACACCTTC
TRBJ1-2 NA TRBV5-6 NA CASSLYGGTNYGYTF TGTGCCAGCAGCTTGTACGGAGGGACTAACTATGGCTACACCTTC
TRBJ2-3 NA TRBV6-5 TRBD2 CASSYAGGPGDTQYF TGTGCCAGCAGTTACGCGGGGGGCCCTGGAGATACGCAGTATTTT
TRBJ1-2 NA TRBV5-6 NA CASSLAGITGDGYTF TGTGCCAGCAGCTTGGCCGGGATCACGGGCGATGGCTACACCTTC
TRBJ1-3 few TRBV11-3 TRBD1 CASSLGQASGNTIYF TGTGCCAGCAGCTTGGGACAGGCCTCTGGAAACACCATATATTTT
TRBJ2-7 NA TRBV7-2 NA CASSRDAAYEQYF TGTGCCAGCAGCCGGGACGCTGCCTACGAGCAGTACTTC
TRBJ2-1 NA TRBV19 NA CASSLMSSYNEQFF TGTGCCAGTAGCCTAATGAGCTCCTACAATGAGCAGTTCTTC